This TCR beta chain was obtained from a study of beta chain features in type 1 diabetes. As to this clone: Its antigen is still unknown.

What was sequenced were expressed TCRB transcripts, since all of the isolated RNA had been reverse transcribed. The repertoire was sequenced with immunoSEQ multiplex PCR; TCRdb's copy has only in-frame clones and lacks some. The data contain about 230,000 clones, roughly 16% of them singletons. Whole-study findings and limits: A moderate, significant TCRB CDR3 shortening appeared in type 1 diabetes across four CD4+ subsets. Sampled from patients, naive, central memory and Treg TCRB repertoires appeared more similar than those sampled from healthy donors. When VDJ junctions were examined, type 1 diabetes patients showed fewer insertions and more deletions.

The receptor was derived from a man aged 30-40 years with type 1 diabetes. The sequenced sample was naive CD4+ T cells from blood.

DNA of the CDR3: TGCAGCGTTGAAGTCTCCAAGAACACTGAAGCTTTCTTT. It specifies CSVEVSKNTEAFF. V and J are TRBV29-1 and TRBJ1-1; no reliable D call. Germline loops: CDR1 SQVTM, CDR2 ANQGSEA. The CDR3 extends over 13 amino acids. The ends were cut back, 1 base at V and 1 base at J, with 7 bases in the middle.